Sequencing of this TCR beta chain was carried out in a study of regulatory T cells in long-lasting Graves disease. Study outcomes and limitations: Persistent patients had a count of shared public clonotypes (over 2,500) that exceeded that of new patients (about 930). Having only a small sample size may have limited accuracy. Lower TCR diversity characterized persistent Graves' patients relative to newly diagnosed patients.

Trimming pared 5 bases from V and 6 bases from J, leaving 17 bases between. This CDR3 spans 14 amino acids. In germline, CDR1 is SNHLY, CDR2 FYNNEI. Indicated time point: newly diagnosed GD, antithyroid drugs for less than 3 months. The TCR library was prepared using RNA isolated from PBMCs. Both iRepertoire HTBI primers and Arm-PCR of CDR3 regions were used to build the TCR beta libraries. TCRdb re-called the multiplex PCR reads through MiXCR, storing one row per CDR3 protein. The repertoire holds hundreds of thousands of distinct CDR3 sequences, with around 16% as singletons. In its sample, this clonotype was seen many times. The antigen remains undetermined. These records were also assigned to another study, of T cells in Graves' hyperthyroidism and ophthalmopathy. As reported in that work: Lactation, pregnancy, other autoimmune disease or uncontrolled infection excluded patients.

The starting material was peripheral blood mononuclear cells (PBMCs), obtained at new diagnosis, from a patient treated with antithyroid drugs. The V call is TRBV2, the J call TRBJ2-7; D might be TRBD1 (6 bases). The TCR sequence derives from a woman aged 40-65 years with Graves disease. CDR3 in amino acids: CASSWTETFAEQYF. DNA for the CDR3: TGTGCCAGCAGTTGGACAGAGACCTTCGCCGAGCAGTACTTC.